The sequence of this TCR beta chain was determined in a study of blood T cells in healthy people across ages. Study results and limitations: Roughly linear declines in TCR beta diversity per million T cells occurred with age. Because sorting was not performed, PBMCs prevented conclusive naive versus antigen-experienced comparison. Both higher diversity and more naive CD4+ cells marked long-lived donors when set against aged donors.

Roughly 9.2 milliliters was the volume of peripheral blood drawn from each donor. A remark on this clonotype: Its target is not known.

The V gene end was trimmed by 6 bases and the J gene end by 4 bases; junction bases not matched to a gene: 8. In germline, CDR1 is SEHNR, CDR2 FQNEAQ (reference sequence). The CDR3 is 15 amino acids. The use of a sample-barcoded 5' primer and a J-beta primer mix characterized a second PCR of about 6 to 11 cycles. Using its own MiXCR run on the 5' RACE reads, TCRdb lists one record per CDR3 protein. The table has about 830,000 distinct CDR3 sequences, approximately 67% seen once. Source material: blood. This sequence was found in a man younger than 45 in good health. The chain uses TRBV7-9 and TRBJ1-2, with TRBD1 matching over 10 bases. The DNA of the CDR3 is TGTGCCAGCAGTACAGACAGGGGGCTGAGCTATGGCTACACCTTC. Translation gives CASSTDRGLSYGYTF.